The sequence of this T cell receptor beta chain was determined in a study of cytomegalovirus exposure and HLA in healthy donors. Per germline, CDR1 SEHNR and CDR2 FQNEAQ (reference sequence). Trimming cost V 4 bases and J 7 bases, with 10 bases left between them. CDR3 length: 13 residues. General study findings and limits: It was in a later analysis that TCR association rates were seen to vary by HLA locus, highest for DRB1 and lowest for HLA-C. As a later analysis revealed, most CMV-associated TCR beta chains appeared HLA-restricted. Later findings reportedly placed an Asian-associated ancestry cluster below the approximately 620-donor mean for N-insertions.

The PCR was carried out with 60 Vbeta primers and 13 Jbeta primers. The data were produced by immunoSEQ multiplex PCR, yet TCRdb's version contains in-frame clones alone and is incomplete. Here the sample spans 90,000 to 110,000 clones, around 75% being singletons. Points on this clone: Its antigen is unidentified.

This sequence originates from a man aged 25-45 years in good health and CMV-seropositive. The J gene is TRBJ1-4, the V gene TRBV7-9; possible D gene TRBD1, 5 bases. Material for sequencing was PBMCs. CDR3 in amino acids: CASSSRDSEKLFF. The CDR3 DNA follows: TGTGCCAGCAGCTCCCGGGACTCTGAAAAACTGTTTTTT.